Below, one T cell receptor (beta chain) is given with its context. Antigen: not known. The source of the sample is a study of vaccination and CD4 T cells after COVID-19. Turning to the study itself: From HCoV-229E, HCoV-OC43, HCoV-NL63 and SARS-CoV-2, overlapping spike peptides were used to stimulate the cells.

Treatment in this sample: approximately 10-day PBMC culture with coronavirus spike peptide pools or control peptides (ViraFEST assay). Oncomine TCR Beta short-read sequencing was applied to DNA from cultured CD4+ T cells. Each CDR3 protein gets one entry after TCRdb re-called the PCR reads with MiXCR. The sample lists some 6,800 distinct CDR3 sequences, 65% to 75% occurring once. The sequence was obtained from a human donor who had recovered from COVID-19. The sample comprised CD4+ T cells from blood, cultured in vitro.

CDR3 sequence (DNA): TGTGCCAGCAGTTCAGGGACCTACTATGGCTACACCTTC. Translating gives CASSSGTYYGYTF. This chain connects TRBV28 to TRBJ1-2; TRBD1 might be the D (5 bases). The CDR3 length is 13 residues. The V and J ends lost 4 bases and 3 bases respectively, with 9 bases between them. The germline V gene has CDR1 MDHEN and CDR2 SYDVKM.